The clone carrying this T cell receptor beta chain was detected only once. Its antigen is as yet unknown. The source of the sample is a study of OX40 agonist ivuxolimab in advanced cancers. Findings and limits, study-wide: Those patients achieving a partial response at 0.1-3.0 mg/kg showed among the lowest clonal expansion.

The data were produced by immunoSEQ multiplex PCR, yet TCRdb's version contains in-frame clones alone and is incomplete. The sample has roughly 50,000 clones, 70% to 85% seen once. Researchers took blood at baseline, on cycle 4 day 1, and on cycle 7 day 1. Germline values: CDR1 SGHVS, CDR2 FQNEAQ. The CDR3 is 13 amino acids. Here the sequenced sample was CD4+ or CD8+ T cells sorted from blood, taken in a trial of the OX40 agonist ivuxolimab. The chain employs TRBV7-8 and TRBJ1-1; TRBD1 might be the D (6 bases). The TCR was taken from an adult with an advanced solid tumor such as melanoma, head and neck, liver or kidney cancer. The CDR3 DNA is TGTGCAAGTTCTAACAGGGCGAACACTGAAGCTTTCTTT. It translates to CASSNRANTEAFF.